The rows below give T cell receptor beta chains drawn from one sample of a study of beta chain features in type 1 diabetes. The repertoire was sequenced with immunoSEQ multiplex PCR; TCRdb's copy has only in-frame clones and lacks some. The sample lists about 320,000 clones; around 13% were seen once. The specimen was central memory CD4+ T cells from blood. These receptor sequences come from a man aged 25-45 years in good health. Each CDR3 is given with its conserved first and last residue. The D gene is left open where the match is weak. Size values are once, few and many counts, or a class for expanded clones, and some rows have none.

size | J | V | D | DNA | CDR3
few | TRBJ1-5 | TRBV30 | . | TGTGCCTGGAGTGGTGGGGCCAGGAGTAATCAGCCCCAGCATTTT | CAWSGGARSNQPQHF
few | TRBJ2-7 | TRBV2 | TRBD2 | TGTGCCAGCAGTGACGTTCGGGGCGGGGGAACCTACGAGCAGTACTTC | CASSDVRGGGTYEQYF
few | TRBJ1-1 | TRBV2 | TRBD1 | TGTGCCAGCAGCCAAGACAGGGGAAGCACTGAAGCTTTCTTT | CASSQDRGSTEAFF
many | TRBJ2-7 | TRBV4-1 | TRBD1 | TGCGCCAGCAGCCACCCGACAGGGGGTTTCTACGAGCAGTACTTC | CASSHPTGGFYEQYF
. | TRBJ2-7 | TRBV11-2 | TRBD2 | TGTGCCAGCAGCTTAGACGCTGGGGGGGACGAGCAGTACTTC | CASSLDAGGDEQYF
. | TRBJ2-1 | TRBV4-3 | . | TGCGCCAGCAGCCAAGAGACCTACAATGAGCAGTTCTTC | CASSQETYNEQFF
. | TRBJ2-5 | TRBV6-6 | . | TGTGCCAGCAGTGTACACAGTCAGGGGGAGACCCAGTACTTC | CASSVHSQGETQYF
. | TRBJ1-1 | TRBV10-1 | TRBD1 | TGCGCCAGCAGTGGGCAGGGGGCAGCTTTCTTT | CASSGQGAAFF
. | TRBJ1-1 | TRBV9 | . | TGTGCCAGCCAAAGGGTGAACACTGAAGCTTTCTTT | CASQRVNTEAFF
many | TRBJ2-5 | TRBV7-8 | TRBD2 | TGTGCCAGCAGCTTAGGCCTGCTAGCGGGGGCGATACAAGAGACCCAGTACTTC | CASSLGLLAGAIQETQYF
few | TRBJ2-3 | TRBV7-9 | TRBD1 | TGTGCCAGCAGCTCGACAGGGTCCACAGATACGCAGTATTTT | CASSSTGSTDTQYF
few | TRBJ2-2 | TRBV7-2 | TRBD1 | TGTGCCAGCAGCCAAGACGCAGGGGGAACCGGGGAGCTGTTTTTT | CASSQDAGGTGELFF
many | TRBJ2-3 | TRBV4-3 | . | TGCGCCAGCAGCCCCTTGGGTAAAGATACGCAGTATTTT | CASSPLGKDTQYF
. | TRBJ1-6 | TRBV30 | . | TGTGCCTGGAGTGTTACCTCACCCCTCCACTTT | CAWSVTSPLHF
many | TRBJ2-1 | TRBV10-2 | TRBD2 | TGCGCCAGCAGTGAGAATGGCGGGGGGGCCAATGAGCAGTTCTTC | CASSENGGGANEQFF
many | TRBJ1-3 | TRBV6-5 | TRBD1 | TGTGCCAGCAGTTACTCCGGGACAGGGGGATACACCATATATTTT | CASSYSGTGGYTIYF
few | TRBJ1-1 | TRBV7-9 | . | TGTGCCAGCAGCTTGGGGGCGGTCATGAACACTGAAGCTTTCTTT | CASSLGAVMNTEAFF
few | TRBJ1-1 | TRBV6-1 | . | TGTGCCAGCAGTGAAGATGCAATGGGCTGGACTGAAGCTTTCTTT | CASSEDAMGWTEAFF
many | TRBJ2-3 | TRBV7-2 | . | TGTGCCAGCAGCCCATGGGCTGTTAAAGGAGGTACGCAGTATTTT | CASSPWAVKGGTQYF
. | TRBJ1-4 | TRBV4-2 | TRBD1 | TGTGCCAGCAGCCCTTTCGACAGGGGGCAGCCTAATGAAAAACTGTTTTTT | CASSPFDRGQPNEKLFF